Below, 18 T cell receptor beta chains from the same sample are listed, as sequenced in a study of cytomegalovirus exposure and HLA in healthy donors. Some clones are missing from TCRdb's copy, which holds only in-frame ones; the method was immunoSEQ multiplex PCR. The table shows more than 130,000 clones, with roughly 88% occurring only once. The sequenced material came from PBMCs. The receptors shown here come from a young woman in good health and CMV-seropositive.

The chain couples TRBV10-2 to TRBJ2-1; TRBD2 agrees at 10 bases. The CDR3 extends over 14 amino acids. J lost 4 bases, V lost 8 bases, and 5 bases had no gene match. The germline gives CDR1 WSHSY, CDR2 SAAADI. The CDR3 protein is CASRVTSGYNEQFF. DNA of the CDR3: TGCGCCAGCCGGGTGACTAGCGGGTACAATGAGCAGTTCTTC.

The rearrangement links TRBV27 to TRBJ2-1, with 7 bases lining up with TRBD2. Trimming at V came to 5 bases and at J to 2 bases, leaving 9 bases not matched to a gene. The CDR3 extends over 16 amino acids. Per the germline V gene, CDR1 is MNHEY and CDR2 is SMNVEV (reference sequence). The CDR3 DNA follows: TGTGCCAGCAGTCCCTCTCTAGCGGAGGCCTACAATGAGCAGTTCTTC. Protein: CASSPSLAEAYNEQFF.

The chain uses TRBV5-4 and TRBJ1-1; D is unclear. Looked up from germline, CDR1 is SGHNT and CDR2 is YYREEE (reference sequence). The length of the CDR3 is 14 residues. Trimming stripped 5 bases from V and 1 base from J, with 12 bases between. CDR3 bases: TGTGCCAGCAGGTCGAGTCGGGGGAACACTGAAGCTTTCTTT. Protein: CASRSSRGNTEAFF.

The V and J genes are TRBV2 and TRBJ2-7; 9 bases fit TRBD2. The CDR3 spans 15 residues. The ends lost 4 bases at V and 7 bases at J; junction bases unmatched: 11. The germline CDR1 and CDR2 sequences are SNHLY and FYNNEI. CDR3 in DNA: TGTGCCAGCAGTGTTTTAGCGGGAGAATGGGGAGAGCAGTACTTC. This codes for CASSVLAGEWGEQYF.

This clone appeared a few times. CDR3 loop: CASSLYGSAMNTGELFF. CDR3 nucleotides: TGTGCCAGCAGCTTGTATGGCAGCGCTATGAACACCGGGGAGCTGTTTTTT. This rearrangement joins TRBV5-5 to TRBJ2-2; D is ambiguous. In germline, CDR1 is SGHKS, CDR2 YYEKEE (reference sequence). Trimming left V 1 base short and J 1 base short, with 14 bases between. The CDR3 loop spans 17 amino acids.

J is TRBJ1-6 and V is TRBV5-1; 8 bases align to TRBD1. Losses at the gene ends were 1 base for V and 7 bases for J; bases not matched to a gene: 4. The length of the CDR3 is 15 residues. Germline CDR1 SGHRS, CDR2 YFSETQ. CDR3: CASSLKTGANSPLHF. The DNA for the CDR3 is TGCGCCAGCAGCTTGAAGACAGGGGCGAATTCACCCCTCCACTTT.

The chain combines TRBV11-3 with TRBJ1-3, with 7 bases that match TRBD1. Trimming at V came to 4 bases and at J to 0 bases, leaving 6 bases not matched to a gene. The germline V gene has CDR1 SGHNT and CDR2 YENEEA. The CDR3 consists of 16 residues. The CDR3: CASSSGTAFSGNTIYF. CDR3 DNA: TGTGCCAGCAGCTCCGGGACAGCCTTCTCTGGAAACACCATATATTTT.

The chain recombines TRBV11-3 with TRBJ2-7, with TRBD1 identical over 7 bases. The CDR3 contains 13 residues. Trimming took 5 bases from V and 3 from J; bases not matched to a gene: 4. The germline gives CDR1 SGHNT, CDR2 YENEEA. The DNA for the CDR3 is TGTGCCAGCAGCGTCCGGGACAGCTACGAGCAGTACTTC. It encodes CASSVRDSYEQYF.

The gene calls are TRBV7-6 and TRBJ2-1; 11 positions match TRBD2. Trimming cost V 2 bases and J 0 bases; bases outside gene matches: 9. The germline CDR1 and CDR2 sequences are SGHVS and FNYEAQ. The CDR3 extends over 19 amino acids. CDR3 in DNA: TGTGCCAGCAGCTTAAGGAGGACTAGCGGGCTATCCTCCTACAATGAGCAGTTCTTC. It specifies CASSLRRTSGLSSYNEQFF.

V usage is TRBV4-2 and J usage is TRBJ1-2, with TRBD1 as a possible D gene (5 bases). The V end was cut by 3 bases, the J end by 5 bases, with 10 bases between. Germline V CDR1 and CDR2: LGHNA, YNFKEQ. The CDR3 is made up of 13 amino acids. This chain's CDR3 is CASSQDTGYGYTF. The CDR3 nucleotides are TGTGCCAGCAGCCAGGACACCGGGTATGGCTACACCTTC.

This sequence joins TRBV5-4 and TRBJ2-5, with D possibly TRBD2 on 5 matching bases. Germline CDR1 and CDR2: SGHNT and YYREEE (reference sequence). The CDR3 totals 14 residues. Trimming pared 6 bases from V and 4 bases from J, leaving 16 bases between. The CDR3 bases are TGTGCCAGCACCGAGGGCGGGTTCGGAGAGACCCAGTACTTC. The encoded protein is CASTEGGFGETQYF.

The chain has TRBV5-1 and TRBJ2-1, with D perhaps TRBD2 (6 bases). Trimming cost V 2 bases and J 7 bases, with 7 bases left between them. The CDR3 length is 12 residues. Germline loops: CDR1 SGHRS, CDR2 YFSETQ. For the CDR3, the DNA is TGCGCCAGCAGCTTTGGGGGGAATGAGCAGTTCTTC. It is translated as CASSFGGNEQFF.

V usage is TRBV6-5 and J usage is TRBJ2-7; TRBD1 is a possible D gene (5 bases). Germline V CDR1 and CDR2: MNHEY, SVGAGI. V was trimmed by 5 bases and J by 3 bases, leaving 11 bases between them. CDR3 length: 13 amino acids. The CDR3 DNA reads TGTGCCAGCAGTCAGGGTGGCGGCTACGAGCAGTACTTC. Translated: CASSQGGGYEQYF.

As DNA, the CDR3 is TGTGCCAGCAGATCCGGACAGGGCGGGTACGAAAAACTGTTTTTT. Amino acids: CASRSGQGGYEKLFF. The rearrangement joins TRBV27 to TRBJ1-4; 8 bases map to TRBD1. The V and J ends lost 6 bases and 8 bases, in that order; junction bases with no gene match: 11. The germline CDR1 and CDR2 sequences are MNHEY and SMNVEV (reference sequence). The CDR3 contains 15 residues. Together with reference TRBV27 and TRBJ1-4, the CDR3 gives the full variable domain: EAQVTQNPRYLITVTGKKLTVTCSQNMNHEYMSWYRQDPGLGLRQIYYSMNVEVTDKGDVPEGYKVSRKEKRNFPLILESPSPNQTSLYFCASRSGQGGYEKLFFGSGTQLSVL.

The chain combines TRBV2 with TRBJ2-7; 7 bases are a match to TRBD1. CDR1 SNHLY and CDR2 FYNNEI come from the germline V gene. V lost 6 bases and J lost 0; bases outside the gene matches: 8. The CDR3 runs 15 residues. The CDR3 reads CASRLGQDLSYEQYF. The CDR3, as DNA: TGTGCCAGCAGACTAGGACAGGACCTCTCCTACGAGCAGTACTTC.

The rearrangement joins TRBV13 to TRBJ2-1, with 9 positions matching TRBD1. This CDR3 has 17 amino acids. CDR1 is PRHDT and CDR2 is FYEKMQ in the germline V gene (reference sequence). The ends lost 4 bases at V and 7 bases at J; junction bases unmatched: 14. CDR3 nucleotides: TGTGCCAGCAGCTCCCGCTGGGGGGACAGGGAGGGGAATGAGCAGTTCTTC. Protein sequence: CASSSRWGDREGNEQFF.

The V call is TRBV6-1, the J call TRBJ2-2; a weak D match, TRBD1 (5 bases). The germline gives CDR1 MNHNS, CDR2 SASEGT. Between the trimmed V and J ends, which lost 8 bases and 2 bases, there was a span of 12 bases. There are 14 residues in the CDR3. The DNA of the CDR3 is TGTGCCAGCGGAAGACAGATAAACACCGGGGAGCTGTTTTTT. Its protein product is CASGRQINTGELFF.

The genes are TRBV25-1 and TRBJ2-2; D is uncertain. With 5 bases removed from V and 3 bases from J, the gap between germline ends came to 4 bases. The CDR3 loop spans 12 amino acids. Per germline, CDR1 MGHDK and CDR2 SYGVNS. CDR3 sequence (DNA): TGTGCCAGCAGTCCGGACACCGGGGAGCTGTTTTTT. Protein product: CASSPDTGELFF. The whole variable domain, remainder taken from reference TRBV25-1 and TRBJ2-2, is EADIYQTPRYLVIGTGKKITLECSQTMGHDKMYWYQQDPGMELHLIHYSYGVNSTEKGDLSSESTVSRIRTEHFPLTLESARPSHTSQYLCASSPDTGELFFGEGSRLTVL.